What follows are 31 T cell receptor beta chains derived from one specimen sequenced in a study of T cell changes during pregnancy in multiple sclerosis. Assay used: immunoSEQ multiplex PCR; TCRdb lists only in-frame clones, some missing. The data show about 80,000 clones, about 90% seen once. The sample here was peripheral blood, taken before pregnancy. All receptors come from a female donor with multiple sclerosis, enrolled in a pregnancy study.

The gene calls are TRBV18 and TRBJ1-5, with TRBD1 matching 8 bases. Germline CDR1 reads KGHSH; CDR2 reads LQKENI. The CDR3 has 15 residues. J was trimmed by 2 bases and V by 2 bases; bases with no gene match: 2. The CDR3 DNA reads TGTGCCAGCTCACCAAAGGACAGGGGCAATCAGCCCCAGCATTTT. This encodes CASSPKDRGNQPQHF.

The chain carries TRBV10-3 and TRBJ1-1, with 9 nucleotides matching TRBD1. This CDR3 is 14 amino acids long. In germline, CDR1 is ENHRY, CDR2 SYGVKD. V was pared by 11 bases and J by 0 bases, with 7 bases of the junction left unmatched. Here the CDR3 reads CASTGGGMNTEAFF. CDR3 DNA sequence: TGTGCCTCCACAGGGGGCGGAATGAACACTGAAGCTTTCTTT.

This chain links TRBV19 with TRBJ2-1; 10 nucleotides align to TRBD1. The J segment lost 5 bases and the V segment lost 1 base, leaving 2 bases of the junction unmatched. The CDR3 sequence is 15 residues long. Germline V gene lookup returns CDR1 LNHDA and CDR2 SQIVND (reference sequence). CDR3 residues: CASSIGQGANNEQFF. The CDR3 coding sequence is TGTGCCAGTAGTATAGGACAGGGGGCTAACAATGAGCAGTTCTTC.

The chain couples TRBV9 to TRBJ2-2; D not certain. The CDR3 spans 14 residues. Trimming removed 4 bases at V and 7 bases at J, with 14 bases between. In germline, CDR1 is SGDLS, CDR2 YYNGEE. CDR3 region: CASSSISGVGELFF. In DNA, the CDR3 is TGTGCCAGCAGCTCTATATCTGGAGTCGGGGAGCTGTTTTTT.

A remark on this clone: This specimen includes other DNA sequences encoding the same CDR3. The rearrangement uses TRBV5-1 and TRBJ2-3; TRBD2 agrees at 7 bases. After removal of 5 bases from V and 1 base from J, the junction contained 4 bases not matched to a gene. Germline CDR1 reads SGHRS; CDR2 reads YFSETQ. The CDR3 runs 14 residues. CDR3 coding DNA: TGCGCCAGCAGTTTAAGCGGGGGCACAGATACGCAGTATTTT. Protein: CASSLSGGTDTQYF.

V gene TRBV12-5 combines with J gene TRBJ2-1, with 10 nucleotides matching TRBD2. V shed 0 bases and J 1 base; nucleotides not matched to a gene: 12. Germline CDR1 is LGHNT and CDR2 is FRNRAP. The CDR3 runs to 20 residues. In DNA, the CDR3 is TGTGCTAGTGGTTTGGTACTTGGAGAGCGGGGGGGCTTATCCTACAATGAGCAGTTCTTC. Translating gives CASGLVLGERGGLSYNEQFF.

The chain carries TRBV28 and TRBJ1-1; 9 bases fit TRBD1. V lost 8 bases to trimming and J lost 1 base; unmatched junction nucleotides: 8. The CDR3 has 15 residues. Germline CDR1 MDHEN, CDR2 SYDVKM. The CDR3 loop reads CASAQGTGKNTEAFF. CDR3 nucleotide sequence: TGTGCCAGCGCTCAGGGGACAGGGAAGAACACTGAAGCTTTCTTT.

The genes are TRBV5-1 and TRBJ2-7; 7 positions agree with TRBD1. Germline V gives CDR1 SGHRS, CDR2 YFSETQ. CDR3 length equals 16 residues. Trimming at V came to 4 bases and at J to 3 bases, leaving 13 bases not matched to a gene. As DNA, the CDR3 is TGCGCCAGCAGCCCCAACGAGGGAAGGGGGCTCTACGAGCAGTACTTC. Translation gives CASSPNEGRGLYEQYF.

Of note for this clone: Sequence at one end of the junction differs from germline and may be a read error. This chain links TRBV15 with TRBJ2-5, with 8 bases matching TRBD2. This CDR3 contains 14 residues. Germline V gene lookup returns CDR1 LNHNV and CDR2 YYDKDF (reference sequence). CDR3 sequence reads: CATSGDSGAGTQYF. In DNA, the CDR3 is TGTGCCACCAGCGGAGATAGCGGGGCTGGGACCCAGTACTTC.

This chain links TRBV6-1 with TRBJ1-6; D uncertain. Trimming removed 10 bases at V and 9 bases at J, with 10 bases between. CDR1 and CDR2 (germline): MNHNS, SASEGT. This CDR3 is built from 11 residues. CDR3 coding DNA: TGTGCCACGAGCGAAGGTTCACCCCTCCACTTT. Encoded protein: CATSEGSPLHF.

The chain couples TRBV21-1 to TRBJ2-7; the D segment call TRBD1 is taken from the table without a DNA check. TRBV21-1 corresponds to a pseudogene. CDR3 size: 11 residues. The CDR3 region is CASQGGREQYF. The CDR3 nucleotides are TGTGCCAGCCAGGGGGGACGCGAGCAGTACTTC.

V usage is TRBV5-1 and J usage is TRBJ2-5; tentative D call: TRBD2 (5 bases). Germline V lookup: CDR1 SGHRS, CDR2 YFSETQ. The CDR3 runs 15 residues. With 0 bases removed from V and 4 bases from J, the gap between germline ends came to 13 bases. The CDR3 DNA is TGCGCCAGCAGCTTGGCTGGTGATCGGGGAGAGACCCAGTACTTC. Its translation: CASSLAGDRGETQYF.

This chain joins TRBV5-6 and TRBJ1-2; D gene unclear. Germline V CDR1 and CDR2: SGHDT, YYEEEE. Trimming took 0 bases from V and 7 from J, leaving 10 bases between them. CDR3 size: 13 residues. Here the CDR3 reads CASSLGTPFGYTF. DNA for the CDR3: TGTGCCAGCAGCTTGGGGACTCCGTTTGGCTACACCTTC.

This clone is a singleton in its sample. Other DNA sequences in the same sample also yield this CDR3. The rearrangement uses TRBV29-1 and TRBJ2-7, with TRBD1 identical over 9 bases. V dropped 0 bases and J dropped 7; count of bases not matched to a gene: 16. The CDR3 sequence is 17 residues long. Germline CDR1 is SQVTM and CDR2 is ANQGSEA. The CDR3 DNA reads TGCAGCGTTGAAGATCCAGGGACAGGGACTACTATATATGAGCAGTACTTC. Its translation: CSVEDPGTGTTIYEQYF.

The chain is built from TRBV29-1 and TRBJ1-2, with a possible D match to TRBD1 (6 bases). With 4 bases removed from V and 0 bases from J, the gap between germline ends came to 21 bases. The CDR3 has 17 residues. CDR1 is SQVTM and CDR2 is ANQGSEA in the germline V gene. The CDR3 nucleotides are TGCAGCGTTGTAAGAGCGGGGGACACAGCGACTAACTATGGCTACACCTTC. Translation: CSVVRAGDTATNYGYTF.

The CDR3 spells CASSKDRGAEAFF. The CDR3 nucleotides are TGTGCCAGTAGTAAGGACAGGGGTGCGGAAGCTTTCTTT. The chain joins TRBV19 to TRBJ1-1, with 9 bases matching TRBD1. The junction had 5 bases not matched to a gene; V was cut back by 4 bases and J by 8 bases. Germline V CDR1 and CDR2: LNHDA, SQIVND (reference sequence). The CDR3 consists of 13 residues.

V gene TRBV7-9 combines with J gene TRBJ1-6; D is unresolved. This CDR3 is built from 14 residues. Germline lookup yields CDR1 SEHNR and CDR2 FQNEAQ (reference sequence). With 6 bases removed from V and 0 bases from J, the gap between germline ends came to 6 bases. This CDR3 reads CASRLSSYNSPLHF. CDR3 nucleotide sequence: TGTGCCAGCAGGCTAAGCTCCTATAATTCACCCCTCCACTTT.

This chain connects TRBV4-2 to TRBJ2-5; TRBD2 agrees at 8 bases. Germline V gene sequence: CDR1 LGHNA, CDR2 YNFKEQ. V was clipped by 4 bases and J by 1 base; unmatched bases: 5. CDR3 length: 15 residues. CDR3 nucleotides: TGTGCCAGCAGCCGCAGCGGGGGCCCCCAAGAGACCCAGTACTTC. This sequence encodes CASSRSGGPQETQYF.

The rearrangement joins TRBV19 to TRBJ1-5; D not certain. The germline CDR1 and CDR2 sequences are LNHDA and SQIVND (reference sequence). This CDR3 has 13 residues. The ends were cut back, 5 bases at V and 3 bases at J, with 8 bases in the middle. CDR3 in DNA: TGTGCCAGTAGTCCAGGTCCCAATCAGCCCCAGCATTTT. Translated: CASSPGPNQPQHF.

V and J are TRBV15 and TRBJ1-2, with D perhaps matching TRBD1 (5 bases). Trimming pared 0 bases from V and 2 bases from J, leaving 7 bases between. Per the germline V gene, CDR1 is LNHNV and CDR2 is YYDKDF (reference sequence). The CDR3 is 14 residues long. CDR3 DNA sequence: TGTGCCACCAGCAGAGAGACAGCGAACTATGGCTACACCTTC. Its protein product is CATSRETANYGYTF.

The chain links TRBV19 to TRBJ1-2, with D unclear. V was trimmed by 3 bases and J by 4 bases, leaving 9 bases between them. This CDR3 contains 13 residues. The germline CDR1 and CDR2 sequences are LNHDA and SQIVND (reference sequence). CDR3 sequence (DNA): TGTGCCAGTAGTATCCCACCCGGCTATGGCTACACCTTC. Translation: CASSIPPGYGYTF. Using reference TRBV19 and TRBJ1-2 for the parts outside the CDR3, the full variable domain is DGGITQSPKYLFRKEGQNVTLSCEQNLNHDAMYWYRQDPGQGLRLIYYSQIVNDFQKGDIAEGYSVSREKKESFPLTVTSAQKNPTAFYLCASSIPPGYGYTFGSGTRLTVV.

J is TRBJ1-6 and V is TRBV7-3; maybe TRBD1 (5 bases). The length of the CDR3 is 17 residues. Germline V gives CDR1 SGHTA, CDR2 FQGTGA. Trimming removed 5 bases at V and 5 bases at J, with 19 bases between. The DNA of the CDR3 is TGTGCCAGCAGCCCTAAAGGTCATGGGGCCAATAATTCACCCCTCCACTTT. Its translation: CASSPKGHGANNSPLHF.

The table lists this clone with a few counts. The DNA for the CDR3 is TGCGCCAGCAGCTTGAAAGGGGACAGGGAAGCTTTCTTT. The encoded protein is CASSLKGDREAFF. This chain joins TRBV5-1 and TRBJ1-1; 8 bases are shared with TRBD1. CDR1 SGHRS and CDR2 YFSETQ come from the germline V gene. This CDR3 spans 13 amino acids. V lost 1 base to trimming and J lost 8 bases; unmatched junction nucleotides: 4.

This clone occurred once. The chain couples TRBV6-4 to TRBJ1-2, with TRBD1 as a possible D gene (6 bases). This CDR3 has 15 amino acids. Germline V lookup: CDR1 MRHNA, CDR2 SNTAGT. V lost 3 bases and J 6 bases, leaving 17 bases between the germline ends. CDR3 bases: TGTGCCAGCAGTGAAACCCCACAGGGAGTCGATGGCTACACCTTC. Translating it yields CASSETPQGVDGYTF.

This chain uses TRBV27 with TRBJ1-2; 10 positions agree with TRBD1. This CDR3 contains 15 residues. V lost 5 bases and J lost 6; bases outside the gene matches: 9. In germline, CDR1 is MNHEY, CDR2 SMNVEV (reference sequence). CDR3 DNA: TGTGCCAGCAGTGGGCGGACAGGGGGTAGGGATGGCTACACCTTC. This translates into CASSGRTGGRDGYTF.

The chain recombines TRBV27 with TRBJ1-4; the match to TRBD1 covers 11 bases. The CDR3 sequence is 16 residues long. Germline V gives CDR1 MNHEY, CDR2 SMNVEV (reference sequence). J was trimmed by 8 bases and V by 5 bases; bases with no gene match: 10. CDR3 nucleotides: TGTGCCAGCAGTCCCTGGGGACAGGGGGTTTGGGAAAAACTGTTTTTT. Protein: CASSPWGQGVWEKLFF.

The CDR3 bases are TGTGCCAGCAGCTTGGACGTCCCGGGTTTGGGTGAGCAGTTCTTC. Translation: CASSLDVPGLGEQFF. The chain recombines TRBV5-6 with TRBJ2-1, with D uncertain. This CDR3 is built from 15 residues. Deletions cut 0 bases from V and 9 bases from J, with 16 bases between. The germline V gene encodes CDR1 SGHDT and CDR2 YYEEEE.

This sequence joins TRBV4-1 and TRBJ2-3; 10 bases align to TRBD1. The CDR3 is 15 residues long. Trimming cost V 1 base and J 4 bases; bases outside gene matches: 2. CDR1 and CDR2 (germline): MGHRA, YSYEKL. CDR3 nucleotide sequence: TGCGCCAGCAGCCAAGCGACAGGGGGCCCAGATACGCAGTATTTT. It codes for CASSQATGGPDTQYF.

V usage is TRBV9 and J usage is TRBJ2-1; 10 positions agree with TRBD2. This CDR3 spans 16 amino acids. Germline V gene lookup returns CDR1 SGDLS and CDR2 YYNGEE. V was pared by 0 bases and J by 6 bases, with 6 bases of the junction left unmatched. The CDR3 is CASSVAGVAGGNEQFF. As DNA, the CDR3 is TGTGCCAGCAGCGTAGCTGGGGTAGCGGGGGGCAATGAGCAGTTCTTC.

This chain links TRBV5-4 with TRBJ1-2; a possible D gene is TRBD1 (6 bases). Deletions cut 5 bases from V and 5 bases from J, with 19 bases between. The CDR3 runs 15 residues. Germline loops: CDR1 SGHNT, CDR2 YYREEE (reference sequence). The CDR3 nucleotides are TGTGCCAGCAGTCTGGCAGGGGCTGGAGGTTATGGCTACACCTTC. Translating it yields CASSLAGAGGYGYTF.

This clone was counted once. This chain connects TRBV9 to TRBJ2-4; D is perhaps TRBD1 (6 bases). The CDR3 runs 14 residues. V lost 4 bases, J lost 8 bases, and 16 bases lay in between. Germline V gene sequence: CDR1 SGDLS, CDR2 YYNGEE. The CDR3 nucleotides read TGTGCCAGCAGCCGCGACAGGCAGGGGTACATTCAGTACTTC. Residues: CASSRDRQGYIQYF.